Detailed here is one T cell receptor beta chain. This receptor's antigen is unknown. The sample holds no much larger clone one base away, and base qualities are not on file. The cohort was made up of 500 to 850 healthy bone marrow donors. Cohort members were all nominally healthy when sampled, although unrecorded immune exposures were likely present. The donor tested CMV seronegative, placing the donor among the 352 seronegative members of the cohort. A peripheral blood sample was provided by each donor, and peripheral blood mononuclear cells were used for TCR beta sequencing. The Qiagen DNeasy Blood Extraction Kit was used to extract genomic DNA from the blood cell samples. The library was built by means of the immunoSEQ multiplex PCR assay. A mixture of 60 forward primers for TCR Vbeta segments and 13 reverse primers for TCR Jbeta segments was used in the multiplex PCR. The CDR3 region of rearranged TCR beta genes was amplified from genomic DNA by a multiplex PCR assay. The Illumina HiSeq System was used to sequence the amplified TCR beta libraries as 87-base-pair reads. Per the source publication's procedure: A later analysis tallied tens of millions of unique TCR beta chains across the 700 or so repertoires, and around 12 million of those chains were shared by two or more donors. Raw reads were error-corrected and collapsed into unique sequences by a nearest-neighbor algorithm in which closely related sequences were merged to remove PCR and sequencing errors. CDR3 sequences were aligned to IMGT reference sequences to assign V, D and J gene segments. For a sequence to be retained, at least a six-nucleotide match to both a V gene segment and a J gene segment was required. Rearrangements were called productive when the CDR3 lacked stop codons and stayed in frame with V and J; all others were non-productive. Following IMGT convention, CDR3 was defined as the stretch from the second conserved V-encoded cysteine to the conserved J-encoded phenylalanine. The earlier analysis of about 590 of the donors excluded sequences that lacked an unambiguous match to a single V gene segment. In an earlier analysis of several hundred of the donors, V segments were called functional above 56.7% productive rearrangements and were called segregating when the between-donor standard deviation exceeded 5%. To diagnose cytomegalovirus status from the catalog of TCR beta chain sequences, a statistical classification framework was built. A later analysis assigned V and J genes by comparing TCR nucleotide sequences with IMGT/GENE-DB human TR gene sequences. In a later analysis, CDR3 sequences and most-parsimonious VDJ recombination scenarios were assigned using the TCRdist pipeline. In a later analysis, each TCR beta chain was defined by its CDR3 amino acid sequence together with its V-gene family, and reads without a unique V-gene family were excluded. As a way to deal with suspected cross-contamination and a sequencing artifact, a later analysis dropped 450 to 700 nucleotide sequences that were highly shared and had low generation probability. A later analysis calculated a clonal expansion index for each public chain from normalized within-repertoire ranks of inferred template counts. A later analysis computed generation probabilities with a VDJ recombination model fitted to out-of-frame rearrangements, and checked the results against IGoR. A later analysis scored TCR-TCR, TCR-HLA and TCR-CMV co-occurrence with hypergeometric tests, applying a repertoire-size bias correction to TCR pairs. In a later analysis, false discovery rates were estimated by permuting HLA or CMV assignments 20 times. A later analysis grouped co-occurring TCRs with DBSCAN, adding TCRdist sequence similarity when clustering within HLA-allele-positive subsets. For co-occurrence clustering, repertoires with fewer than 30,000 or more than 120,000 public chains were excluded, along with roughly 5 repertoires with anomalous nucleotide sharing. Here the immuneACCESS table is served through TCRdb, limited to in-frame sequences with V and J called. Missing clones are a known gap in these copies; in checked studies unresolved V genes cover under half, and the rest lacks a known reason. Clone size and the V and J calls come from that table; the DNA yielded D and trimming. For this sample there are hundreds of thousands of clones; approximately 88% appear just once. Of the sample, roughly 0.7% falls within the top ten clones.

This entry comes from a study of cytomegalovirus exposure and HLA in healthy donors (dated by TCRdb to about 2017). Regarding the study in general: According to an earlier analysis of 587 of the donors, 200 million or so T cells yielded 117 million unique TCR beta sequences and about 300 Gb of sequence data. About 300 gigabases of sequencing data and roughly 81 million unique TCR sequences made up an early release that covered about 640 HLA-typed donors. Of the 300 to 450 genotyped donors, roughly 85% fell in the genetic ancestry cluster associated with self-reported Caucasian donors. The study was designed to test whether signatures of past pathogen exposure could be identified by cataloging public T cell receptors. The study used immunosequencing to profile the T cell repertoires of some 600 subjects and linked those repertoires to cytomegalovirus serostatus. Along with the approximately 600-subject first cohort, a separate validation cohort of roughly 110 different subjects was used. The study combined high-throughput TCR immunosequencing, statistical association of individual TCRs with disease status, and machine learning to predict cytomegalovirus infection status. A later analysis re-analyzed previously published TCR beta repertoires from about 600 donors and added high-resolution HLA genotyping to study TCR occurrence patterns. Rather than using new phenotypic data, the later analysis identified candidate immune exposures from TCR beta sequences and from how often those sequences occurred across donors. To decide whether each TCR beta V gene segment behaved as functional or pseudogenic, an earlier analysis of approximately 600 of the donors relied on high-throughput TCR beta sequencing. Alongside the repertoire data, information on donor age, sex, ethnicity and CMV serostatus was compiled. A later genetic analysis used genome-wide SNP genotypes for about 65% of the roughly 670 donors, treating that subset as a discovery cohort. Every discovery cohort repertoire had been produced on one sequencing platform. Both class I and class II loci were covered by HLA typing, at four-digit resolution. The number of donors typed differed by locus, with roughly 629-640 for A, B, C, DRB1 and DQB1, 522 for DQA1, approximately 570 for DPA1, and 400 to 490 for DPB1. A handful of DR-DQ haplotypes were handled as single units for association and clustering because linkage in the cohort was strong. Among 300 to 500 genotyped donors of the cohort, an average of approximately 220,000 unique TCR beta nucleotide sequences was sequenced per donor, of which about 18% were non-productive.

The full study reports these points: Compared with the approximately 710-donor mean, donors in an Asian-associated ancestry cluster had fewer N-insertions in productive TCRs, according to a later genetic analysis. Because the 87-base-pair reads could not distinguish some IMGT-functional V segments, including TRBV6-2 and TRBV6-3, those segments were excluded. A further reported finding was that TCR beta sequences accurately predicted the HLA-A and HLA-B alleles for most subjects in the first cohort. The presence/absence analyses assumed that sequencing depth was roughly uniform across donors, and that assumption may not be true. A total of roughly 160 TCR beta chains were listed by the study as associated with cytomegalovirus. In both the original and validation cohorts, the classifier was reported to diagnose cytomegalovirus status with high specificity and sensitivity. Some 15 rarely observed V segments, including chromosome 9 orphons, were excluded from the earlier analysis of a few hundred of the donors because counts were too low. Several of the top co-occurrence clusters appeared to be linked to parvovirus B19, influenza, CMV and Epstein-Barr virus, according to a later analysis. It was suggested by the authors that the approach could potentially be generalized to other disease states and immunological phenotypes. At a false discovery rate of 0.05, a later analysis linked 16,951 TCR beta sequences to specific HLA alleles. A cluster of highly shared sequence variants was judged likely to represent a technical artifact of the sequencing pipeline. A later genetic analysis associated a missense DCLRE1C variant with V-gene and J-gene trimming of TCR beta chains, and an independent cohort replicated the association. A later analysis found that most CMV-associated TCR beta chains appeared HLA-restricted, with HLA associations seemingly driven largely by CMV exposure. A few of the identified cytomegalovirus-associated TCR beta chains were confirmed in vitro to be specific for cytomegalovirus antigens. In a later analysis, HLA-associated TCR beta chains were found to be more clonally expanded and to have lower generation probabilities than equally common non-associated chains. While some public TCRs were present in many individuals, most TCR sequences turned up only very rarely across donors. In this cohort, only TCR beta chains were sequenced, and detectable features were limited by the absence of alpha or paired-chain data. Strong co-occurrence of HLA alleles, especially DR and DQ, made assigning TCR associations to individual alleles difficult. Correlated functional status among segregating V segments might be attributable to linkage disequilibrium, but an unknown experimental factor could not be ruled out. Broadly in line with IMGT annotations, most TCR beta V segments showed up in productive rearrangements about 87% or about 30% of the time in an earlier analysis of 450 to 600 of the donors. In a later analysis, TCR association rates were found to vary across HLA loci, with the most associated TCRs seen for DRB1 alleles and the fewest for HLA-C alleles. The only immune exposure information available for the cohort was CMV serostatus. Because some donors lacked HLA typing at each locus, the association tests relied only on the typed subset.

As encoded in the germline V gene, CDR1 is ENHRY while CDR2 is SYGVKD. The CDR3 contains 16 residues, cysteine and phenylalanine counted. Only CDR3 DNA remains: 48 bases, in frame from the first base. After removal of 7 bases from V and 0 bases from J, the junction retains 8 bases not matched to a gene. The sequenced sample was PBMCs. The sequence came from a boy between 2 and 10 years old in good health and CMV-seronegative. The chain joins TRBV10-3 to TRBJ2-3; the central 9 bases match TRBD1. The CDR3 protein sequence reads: CAINTGTGISTDTQYF. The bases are TGTGCCATCAACACCGGGACAGGGATAAGCACAGATACGCAGTATTTT.